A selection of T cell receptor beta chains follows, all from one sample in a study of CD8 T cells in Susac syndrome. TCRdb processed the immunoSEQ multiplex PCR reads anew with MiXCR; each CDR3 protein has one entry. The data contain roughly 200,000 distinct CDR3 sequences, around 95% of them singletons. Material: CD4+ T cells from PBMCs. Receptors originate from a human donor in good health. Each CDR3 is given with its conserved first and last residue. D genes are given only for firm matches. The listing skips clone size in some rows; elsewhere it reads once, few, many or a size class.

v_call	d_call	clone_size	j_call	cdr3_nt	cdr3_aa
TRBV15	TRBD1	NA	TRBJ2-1	TGTGCCACCAGCAACCGGGACAGTGCAAGGATTGAGCAGTTCTTC	CATSNRDSARIEQFF
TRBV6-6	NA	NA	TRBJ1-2	TGTGCCAGCAGTTCGGTGGGGCGTTATGGCTACACCTTC	CASSSVGRYGYTF
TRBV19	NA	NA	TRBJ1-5	TGTGCCAGTACCGTGACCGGGCCTAATCAGCCCCAGCATTTT	CASTVTGPNQPQHF
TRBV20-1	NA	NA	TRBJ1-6	TGCAGTGCTAGTACGGGATCACCCCTCCACTTT	CSASTGSPLHF
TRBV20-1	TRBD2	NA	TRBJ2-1	TGCAGTGCTAGTTCGCTAGCGGGAGAGCAGGATGAGCAGTTCTTC	CSASSLAGEQDEQFF
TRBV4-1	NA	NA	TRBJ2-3	TGCGCCAGCAGCCAAGGGCGTACCACAGATACGCAGTATTTT	CASSQGRTTDTQYF
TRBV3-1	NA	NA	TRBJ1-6	TGTGCCAGCAGCCAAGTCTTGGAGTATAATTCACCCCTCCACTTT	CASSQVLEYNSPLHF
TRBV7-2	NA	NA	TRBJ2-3	TGTGCCAGCAGCTTTGTGGCGGGCTCTAGCACAGATACGCAGTATTTT	CASSFVAGSSTDTQYF
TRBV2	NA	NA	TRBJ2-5	TGTGCCGGCAGTTCTGAGGAGACCCAGTACTTC	CAGSSEETQYF
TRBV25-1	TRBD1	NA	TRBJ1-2	TGTGCCAGCCCGACAGGGGACGGTGGCTACACCTTC	CASPTGDGGYTF
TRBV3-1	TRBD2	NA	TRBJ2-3	TGTGCCAGCAGCCCCAGGCTTGGGACTAAAGATACGCAGTATTTT	CASSPRLGTKDTQYF
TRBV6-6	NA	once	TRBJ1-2	TGTGCCAGCAAGGGCGCATACTATGGCTACACCTTC	CASKGAYYGYTF
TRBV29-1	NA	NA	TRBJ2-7	TGCAGCGTTGCCAGGGGTTACGAGCAGTACTTC	CSVARGYEQYF
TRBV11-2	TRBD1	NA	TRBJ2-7	TGTGCCAGCAGCTTAAGGGGACAGGGTGACGAGCAGTACTTC	CASSLRGQGDEQYF
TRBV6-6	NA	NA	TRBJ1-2	TGTGCCCACCACCCGACGGCCGACCGTATGGGGGGCTACACCTTC	CAHHPTADRMGGYTF
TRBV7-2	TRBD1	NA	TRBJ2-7	TGTGCCAGCAGCAGGGACAGGATCTCCTACGAGCAGTACTTC	CASSRDRISYEQYF
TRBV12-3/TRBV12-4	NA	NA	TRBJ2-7	TGTGCCAGCAGTTACACCTACGAGCAGTACTTC	CASSYTYEQYF
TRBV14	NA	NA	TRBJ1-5	TGTGCCAGCAGCCAAATCGGCGGCACGAATAGCAATCAGCCCCAGCATTTT	CASSQIGGTNSNQPQHF
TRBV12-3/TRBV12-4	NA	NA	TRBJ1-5	TGTGCCAGCAGTTTAGGCGGTGGCCTTAGCAATCAGCCCCAGCATTTT	CASSLGGGLSNQPQHF
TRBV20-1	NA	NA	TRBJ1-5	TGCAGTGCTAGGAAGCAAAGGGGTCAGCCCCAGCATTTT	CSARKQRGQPQHF
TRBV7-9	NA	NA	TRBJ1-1	TGTGCCAGCAGCTCGACTTATGGGACTGAAGCTTTCTTT	CASSSTYGTEAFF
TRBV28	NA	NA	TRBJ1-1	TGTGCCAGCAGTTTAGGGATCAGAGGTCTCACTGAAGCTTTCTTT	CASSLGIRGLTEAFF
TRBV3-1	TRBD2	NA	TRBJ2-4	TGTGCCAGCACCGACGGGGGGGCGAAAAACATTCAGTACTTC	CASTDGGAKNIQYF
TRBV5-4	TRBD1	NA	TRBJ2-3	TGTGCCAGCAGCTCGTCCGGGACAGGGGATCCCCGACCTTCAGATACGCAGTATTTT	CASSSSGTGDPRPSDTQYF
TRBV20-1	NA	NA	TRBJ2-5	TGCAGTGCCCCGCGAGCGGTGGGGGGAGAGACCCAGTACTTC	CSAPRAVGGETQYF
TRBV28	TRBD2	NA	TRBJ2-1	TGTGCCAGCAGTTTCCCGGGAGGGTACCACAATGAGCAGTTCTTC	CASSFPGGYHNEQFF
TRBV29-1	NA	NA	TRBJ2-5	TGCAGCGTTTATGGACAAGAGACCCAGTACTTC	CSVYGQETQYF
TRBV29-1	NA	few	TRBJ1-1	TGCAGCGTTCAGGTGAACACTGAAGCTTTCTTT	CSVQVNTEAFF
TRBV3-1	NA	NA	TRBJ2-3	TGTGCCAGCAGCGGACAGTCAGATACGCAGTATTTT	CASSGQSDTQYF
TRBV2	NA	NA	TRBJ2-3	TGTGCCAGCAAGGAGGGCTACGATACGCAGTATTTT	CASKEGYDTQYF
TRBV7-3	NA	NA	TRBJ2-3	TGTGCCAGCAGCCTACCCCACGACAGCACAGATACGCAGTATTTT	CASSLPHDSTDTQYF
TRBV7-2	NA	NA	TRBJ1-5	TGTGCCAGCAGCTTAGTCTATCAGCCCCAGCATTTT	CASSLVYQPQHF
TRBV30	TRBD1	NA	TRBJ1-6	TGTGCCTGGAGCTCGGGACAGGAGGATTCACCCCTCCACTTT	CAWSSGQEDSPLHF
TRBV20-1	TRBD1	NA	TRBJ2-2	TGCAGTGCTAGCAGGACAGGGTTCGGTGAGAACACCGGGGAGCTGTTTTTT	CSASRTGFGENTGELFF
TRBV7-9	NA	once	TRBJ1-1	TGTGCCAGCAGCTTAGGGGCAGCCCTCGGAGCTTTCTTT	CASSLGAALGAFF
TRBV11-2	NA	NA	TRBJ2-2	TGTGCCAGCAGCTTACCCCAGGGGCACAACACCGGGGAGCTGTTTTTT	CASSLPQGHNTGELFF
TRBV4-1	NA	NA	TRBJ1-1	TGCGCCAGCAGCGCATGGGAGGTCACTGAAGCTTTCTTT	CASSAWEVTEAFF
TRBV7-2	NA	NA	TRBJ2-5	TGTGCCAGCAGCTTAGCGGTTCCGGAGACCCAGTACTTC	CASSLAVPETQYF
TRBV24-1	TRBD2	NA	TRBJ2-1	TGTGCCACCAGTGTAGGGACTAGCGGGAGTATATATGAGCAGTTCTTC	CATSVGTSGSIYEQFF
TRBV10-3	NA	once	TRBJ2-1	TGTGCCATCAGTGAGTCAAGCCGGATTGAGCAGTTCTTC	CAISESSRIEQFF
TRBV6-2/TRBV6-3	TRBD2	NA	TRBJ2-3	TGTGCCAGCAGTTACGTTTCAGCGGGATCCGCGGGTACGCAGTATTTT	CASSYVSAGSAGTQYF
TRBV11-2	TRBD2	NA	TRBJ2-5	TGTGCCAGCAGCCCGGGGACTAGCGGAGAGACCCAGTACTTC	CASSPGTSGETQYF
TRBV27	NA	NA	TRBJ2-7	TGTGCCAGCAGACAAGTCCCGGAGGGGATGCTTTCCTACGAGCAGTACTTC	CASRQVPEGMLSYEQYF
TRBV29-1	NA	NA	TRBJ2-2	TGCAGCGTTGAATGGGCCGGGGAGCTGTTTTTT	CSVEWAGELFF
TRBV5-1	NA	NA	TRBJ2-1	TGCGCCAGCAGCTCAACGGTGGGGTGGCAGTTCTTC	CASSSTVGWQFF
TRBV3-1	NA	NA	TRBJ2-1	TGTGCCAGCAGCCAAGATAGGGGGACAAAGCAGTTCTTC	CASSQDRGTKQFF
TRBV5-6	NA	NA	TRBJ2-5	TGTGCCAGCAGACGAGAAGGTCGAGAGACCCAGTACTTC	CASRREGRETQYF
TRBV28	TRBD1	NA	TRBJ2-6	TGTGCCAGCAGTCAACCTGGGACAGGGCTTTTCGGGGCCAACGTCCTGACTTTC	CASSQPGTGLFGANVLTF